This passage covers 15 T cell receptor beta chains from one sample sequenced in a study of blood T cell repertoires in COVID-19. Here immunoSEQ multiplex PCR was the method, and the copy in TCRdb shows in-frame clones only, minus some. The sample lists approximately 150,000 clones; 85% were seen once. Material for sequencing was peripheral blood. These receptors were collected from a human donor with acute or convalescent COVID-19. The donor label of this sample is uncertain.

This clone appeared a few times. This sequence joins TRBV30 and TRBJ1-2; D might be TRBD1 (6 bases). The CDR3 contains 15 residues. In germline, CDR1 is GTSNPN, CDR2 SVGIG (reference sequence). Trimming shortened V by 4 bases and J by 8 bases, and 23 bases separated the two germline ends. The CDR3 sequence is CAWTPTGQGIQGYTF. The CDR3 region has the DNA TGTGCCTGGACCCCGACGGGGCAGGGGATTCAAGGCTACACCTTC.

The rearrangement joins TRBV27 to TRBJ2-7; D is unclear. CDR1 MNHEY and CDR2 SMNVEV come from the germline V gene (reference sequence). V was shortened by 2 bases and J by 6 bases, with 11 bases between the two germline ends. The CDR3 is 13 residues long. DNA for the CDR3: TGTGCCAGCAGTTTAAGTCAGGTTTCCGAGCAGTACTTC. Encoded protein: CASSLSQVSEQYF.

The genes are TRBV28 and TRBJ1-4; 7 bases align to TRBD1. The trim removed 6 bases at V and 3 bases at J, leaving 4 bases unmatched. The CDR3 has 14 amino acids. Germline CDR1 reads MDHEN; CDR2 reads SYDVKM. CDR3 sequence reads: CASRPTGSNEKLFF. CDR3 nucleotide sequence: TGTGCCAGCAGACCGACAGGGTCTAATGAAAAACTGTTTTTT.

The chain is built from TRBV6-5 and TRBJ2-7, with a possible D match to TRBD1 (6 bases). Germline V gene data show CDR1 as MNHEY and CDR2 as SVGAGI. The CDR3 has 13 amino acids. V was trimmed by 8 bases and J by 2 bases, leaving 13 bases between them. CDR3 sequence reads: CASGVQGPYEQYV. Written as DNA, the CDR3 is TGTGCCAGCGGAGTACAGGGTCCCTACGAGCAGTACGTC.

The chain uses TRBV6-2 or TRBV6-3 and TRBJ2-3; TRBD2 matches 11 bases. This CDR3 contains 18 residues. The V and J ends lost 6 bases and 5 bases, in that order; junction bases with no gene match: 16. Per the germline V gene, CDR1 is MNHEY and CDR2 is SVGEGT. The CDR3 sequence: CASSLVGLAGGRGDTQYF. CDR3 nucleotides: TGTGCCAGCAGCCTCGTGGGCCTAGCGGGAGGAAGGGGAGATACGCAGTATTTT.

CDR3: CASSPRQYSGANVLTF. The CDR3 DNA is TGCGCCAGCAGCCCAAGACAGTACTCTGGGGCCAACGTCCTGACTTTC. V usage is TRBV4-3 and J usage is TRBJ2-6; perhaps TRBD1 as D (5 bases). Deletions cut 4 bases from V and 0 bases from J, with 10 bases between. This CDR3 region has 16 residues. Germline V lookup: CDR1 LGHNA, CDR2 YSLEER.

V and J are TRBV6-6 and TRBJ2-4; a weak D match, TRBD1 (6 bases). The CDR3 is made up of 13 amino acids. Germline-derived CDR1 and CDR2 are MNHNY and SVGAGI (reference sequence). V lost 7 bases and J 2 bases, leaving 9 bases between the germline ends. CDR3 protein: CASTGTSKNIQYF. The CDR3 nucleotides are TGTGCCAGCACCGGGACATCCAAAAACATTCAGTACTTC.

The chain combines TRBV5-1 with TRBJ2-1; possible D gene TRBD2, 7 bases. Germline V gives CDR1 SGHRS, CDR2 YFSETQ. The V gene lost 10 bases and the J gene lost 4 bases, with 21 bases spanning the gap. CDR3 length equals 15 residues. For the CDR3, the DNA is TGCGCCCGCGGGGGCGACGGGGGGACATACAATGAGCAGTTCTTC. This sequence encodes CARGGDGGTYNEQFF.

This clone was picked up one time. The chain is built from TRBV19 and TRBJ1-2, with D uncertain. There are 14 residues in the CDR3. Germline V gene lookup returns CDR1 LNHDA and CDR2 SQIVND (reference sequence). V was pared by 4 bases and J by 4 bases, with 13 bases between. The CDR3 here is CASSNRDYSYGYTF. CDR3 bases: TGTGCCAGTAGTAACCGAGATTACAGCTATGGCTACACCTTC.

J is TRBJ1-5 and V is TRBV19; D not resolved. Germline V lookup: CDR1 LNHDA, CDR2 SQIVND (reference sequence). V was trimmed by 0 bases and J by 3 bases, leaving 6 bases between them. The CDR3 has 14 residues. The DNA of the CDR3 is TGTGCCAGTAGTATAGAGGCATACAATCAGCCCCAGCATTTT. Protein sequence: CASSIEAYNQPQHF.

V usage is TRBV10-3 and J usage is TRBJ1-6; D is uncertain. V gave up 6 bases and J gave up 5 bases, with 17 bases separating them. The CDR3 sequence is 16 residues long. The germline CDR1 and CDR2 sequences are ENHRY and SYGVKD. CDR3 DNA sequence: TGTGCCATCAGCGATACTAACCCTAATAATAATTCACCCCTCCACTTT. As protein: CAISDTNPNNNSPLHF.

The genes are TRBV19 and TRBJ1-2; 7 bases fit TRBD1. Germline V gene sequence: CDR1 LNHDA, CDR2 SQIVND (reference sequence). This CDR3 is 15 amino acids long. V was clipped by 3 bases and J by 2 bases; unmatched bases: 6. CDR3 region: CASSMPTGTNYGYTF. The CDR3 region has the DNA TGTGCCAGTAGTATGCCGACAGGGACCAACTATGGCTACACCTTC.

The rearrangement uses TRBV30 and TRBJ1-6, with D maybe TRBD1 (6 bases). Trimming removed 2 bases from V and 8 bases from J, with 13 bases in between. Germline V gives CDR1 GTSNPN, CDR2 SVGIG (reference sequence). The CDR3 totals 14 residues. The CDR3 loop is CAWSREGGHSPLHF. The CDR3 DNA follows: TGTGCCTGGAGTCGGGAGGGGGGTCATTCACCCCTCCACTTT.

This clone was seen a few times. The chain has TRBV20-1 and TRBJ2-3; 9 nucleotides agree with TRBD2. V shed 4 bases, J shed 5 bases, and the junction held 7 bases outside the gene matches. Per the germline V gene, CDR1 is DFQATT and CDR2 is SNEGSKA (reference sequence). The CDR3 is 14 residues long. DNA for the CDR3: TGCAGTGCTATTGATGCGGGGGGGGTAGATACGCAGTATTTT. Amino acid sequence: CSAIDAGGVDTQYF.

The chain combines TRBV6-5 with TRBJ1-4, with 10 bases identical to TRBD1. The CDR3 length is 15 residues. Per germline, CDR1 MNHEY and CDR2 SVGAGI. The junction had 5 bases not matched to a gene; V was cut back by 3 bases and J by 7 bases. The CDR3 reads CASSYTGQGSEKLFF. The CDR3 DNA is TGTGCCAGCAGTTATACGGGACAGGGGAGTGAAAAACTGTTTTTT.